The sequence of this T cell receptor (beta chain) was determined in a study of cytomegalovirus exposure and HLA in healthy donors. This clone has only a few counts. Its antigen is not known. Study-level results: Confirmation was obtained in vitro that a few CMV-associated chains are specific for CMV antigens. It was reported in a later analysis that an Asian-associated ancestry cluster showed fewer N-insertions than the 666-donor mean.

V lost 6 bases and J lost 4; bases outside the gene matches: 4. CDR1 is SGHTA, CDR2 FQGTGA, per germline. CDR3 size: 15 residues. 13 Jbeta primers and 60 Vbeta primers were used for the PCR. The table came from immunoSEQ multiplex PCR; TCRdb's copy has only in-frame clones and leaves some out. The table lists approximately 75,000 clones, around 80% of them singletons. The sequence was obtained from a man between 65 and 85 years old in good health and CMV-seropositive. Sequencing was done on a sample of PBMCs. The gene calls are TRBV7-3 and TRBJ2-3; TRBD2 matches 13 bases. CDR3 region: CASREGLAGPDTQYF. The DNA for the CDR3 is TGTGCCAGCAGAGAGGGACTAGCGGGACCAGATACGCAGTATTTT. Filled out from reference TRBV7-3 and TRBJ2-3, the complete variable domain reads GAGVSQTPSNKVTEKGKYVELRCDPISGHTALYWYRQSLGQGPEFLIYFQGTGAADDSGLPNDRFFAVRPEGSVSTLKIQRTERGDSAVYLCASREGLAGPDTQYFGPGTRLTVL.